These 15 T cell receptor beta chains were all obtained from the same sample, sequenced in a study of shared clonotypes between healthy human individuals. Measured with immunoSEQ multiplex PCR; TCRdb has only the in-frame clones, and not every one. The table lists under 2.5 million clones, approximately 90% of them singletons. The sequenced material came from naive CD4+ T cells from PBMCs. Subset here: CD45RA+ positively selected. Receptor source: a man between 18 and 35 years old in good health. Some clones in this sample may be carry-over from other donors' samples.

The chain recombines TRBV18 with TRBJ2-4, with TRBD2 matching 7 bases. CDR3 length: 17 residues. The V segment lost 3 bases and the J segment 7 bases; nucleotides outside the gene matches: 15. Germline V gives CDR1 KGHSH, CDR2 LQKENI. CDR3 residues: CASSPPQGGATGNIQYF. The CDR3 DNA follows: TGTGCCAGCTCACCCCCCCAGGGAGGGGCGACCGGGAACATTCAGTACTTC.

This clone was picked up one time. In DNA form, the CDR3 reads TGTGCCAGCAACGACCGCAGACAGGGCGGTGGCTACACCTTC. Its protein is CASNDRRQGGGYTF. The V and J genes are TRBV11-2 and TRBJ1-2; 7 bases fit TRBD1. This CDR3 has 14 residues. Trimming removed 7 bases from V and 7 bases from J; junction bases left unmatched: 12. Germline V CDR1 and CDR2: SGHAT, FQNNGV.

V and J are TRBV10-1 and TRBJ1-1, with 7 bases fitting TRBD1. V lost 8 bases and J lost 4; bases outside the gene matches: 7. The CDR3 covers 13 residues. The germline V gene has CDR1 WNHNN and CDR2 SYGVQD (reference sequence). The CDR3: CASSGTASTEAFF. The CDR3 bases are TGCGCCAGCTCCGGGACAGCGAGCACTGAAGCTTTCTTT.

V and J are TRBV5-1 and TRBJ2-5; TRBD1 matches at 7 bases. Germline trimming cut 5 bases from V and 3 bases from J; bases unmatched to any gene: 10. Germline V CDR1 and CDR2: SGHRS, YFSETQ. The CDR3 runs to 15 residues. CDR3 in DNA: TGCGCCAGCAGAAACTACGACAGGGCTGAAGAGACCCAGTACTTC. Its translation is CASRNYDRAEETQYF.

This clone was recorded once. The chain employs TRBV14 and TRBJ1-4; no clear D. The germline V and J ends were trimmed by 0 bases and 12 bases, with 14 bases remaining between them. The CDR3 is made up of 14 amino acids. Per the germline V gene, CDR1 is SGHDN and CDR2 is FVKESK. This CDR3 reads CASSQDRAFAQLFF. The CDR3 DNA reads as TGTGCCAGCAGCCAAGATCGGGCCTTCGCCCAACTGTTTTTT. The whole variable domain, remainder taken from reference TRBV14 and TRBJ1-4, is EAGVTQFPSHSVIEKGQTVTLRCDPISGHDNLYWYRRVMGKEIKFLLHFVKESKQDESGMPNNRFLAERTGGTYSTLKVQPAELEDSGVYFCASSQDRAFAQLFFGSGTQLSVL.

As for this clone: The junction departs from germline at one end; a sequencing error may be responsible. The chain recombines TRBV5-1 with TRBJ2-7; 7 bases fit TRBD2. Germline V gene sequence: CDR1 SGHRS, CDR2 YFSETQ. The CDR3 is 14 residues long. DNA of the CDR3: TGCGCCAGCAACCCGACTAGCCCCTCCTTCGAGCAGTACTTC. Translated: CASNPTSPSFEQYF.

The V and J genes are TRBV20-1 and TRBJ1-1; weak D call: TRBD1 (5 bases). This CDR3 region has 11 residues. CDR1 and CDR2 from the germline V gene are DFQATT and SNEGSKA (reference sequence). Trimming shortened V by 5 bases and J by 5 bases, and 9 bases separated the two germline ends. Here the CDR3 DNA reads TGCAGTGCTGCAGGGCGGACTGAAGCTTTCTTT. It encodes CSAAGRTEAFF.

CDR3 sequence (DNA): TGTGCCAGCAGCCTCCAGGACTCCACTAACAATGAGCAGTTCTTC. Amino acid sequence: CASSLQDSTNNEQFF. This chain joins TRBV7-9 and TRBJ2-1; TRBD2 is a possible D gene (5 bases). The germline V gene encodes CDR1 SEHNR and CDR2 FQNEAQ (reference sequence). Trimming stripped 5 bases from V and 5 bases from J, with 16 bases between. CDR3 length: 15 amino acids.

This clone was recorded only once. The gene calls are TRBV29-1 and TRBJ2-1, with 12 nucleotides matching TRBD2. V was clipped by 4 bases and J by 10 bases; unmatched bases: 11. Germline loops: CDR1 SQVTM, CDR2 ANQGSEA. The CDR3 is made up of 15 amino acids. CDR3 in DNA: TGCAGCGTTGGCCTAGCGGGAGGGCCAATTCGAGAGCAGTTCTTC. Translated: CSVGLAGGPIREQFF.

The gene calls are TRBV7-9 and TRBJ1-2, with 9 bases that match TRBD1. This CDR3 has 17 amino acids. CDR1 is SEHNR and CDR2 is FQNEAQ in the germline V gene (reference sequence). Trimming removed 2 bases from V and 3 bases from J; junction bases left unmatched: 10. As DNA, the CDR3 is TGTGCCAGCAGCTTACAGTTGTCGGGACAGGGACACTATGGCTACACCTTC. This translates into CASSLQLSGQGHYGYTF. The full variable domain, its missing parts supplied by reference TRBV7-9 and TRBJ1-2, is DTGVSQNPRHKITKRGQNVTFRCDPISEHNRLYWYRQTLGQGPEFLTYFQNEAQLEKSRLLSDRFSAERPKGSFSTLEIQRTEQGDSAMYLCASSLQLSGQGHYGYTFGSGTRLTVV.

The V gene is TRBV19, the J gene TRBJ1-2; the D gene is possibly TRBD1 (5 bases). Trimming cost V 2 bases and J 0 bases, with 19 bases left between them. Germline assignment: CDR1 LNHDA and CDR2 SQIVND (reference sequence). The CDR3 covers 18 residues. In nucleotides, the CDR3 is TGTGCCAGTAGTATATGGTTGGGACGGACGTCTTCTAACTATGGCTACACCTTC. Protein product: CASSIWLGRTSSNYGYTF.

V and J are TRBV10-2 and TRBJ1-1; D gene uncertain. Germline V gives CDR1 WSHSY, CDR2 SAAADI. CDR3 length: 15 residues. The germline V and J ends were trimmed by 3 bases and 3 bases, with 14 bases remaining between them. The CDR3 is CASSDLGWRDTEAFF. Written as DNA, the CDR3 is TGCGCCAGCAGTGATCTAGGGTGGAGGGACACTGAAGCTTTCTTT.

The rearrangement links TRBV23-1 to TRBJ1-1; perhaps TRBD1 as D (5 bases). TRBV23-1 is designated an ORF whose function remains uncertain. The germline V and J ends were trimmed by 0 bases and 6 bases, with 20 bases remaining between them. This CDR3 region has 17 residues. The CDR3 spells CASSQSAGGAMVSEAFF. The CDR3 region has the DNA TGCGCCAGCAGTCAATCGGCCGGAGGGGCCATGGTCTCTGAAGCTTTCTTT.

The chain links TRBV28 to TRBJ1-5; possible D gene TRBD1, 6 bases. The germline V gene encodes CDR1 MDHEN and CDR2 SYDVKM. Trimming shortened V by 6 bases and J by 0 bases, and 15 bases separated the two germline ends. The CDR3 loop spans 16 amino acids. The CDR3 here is CASSLGAANSNQPQHF. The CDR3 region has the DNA TGTGCCAGCAGCCTGGGGGCAGCAAATAGCAATCAGCCCCAGCATTTT.

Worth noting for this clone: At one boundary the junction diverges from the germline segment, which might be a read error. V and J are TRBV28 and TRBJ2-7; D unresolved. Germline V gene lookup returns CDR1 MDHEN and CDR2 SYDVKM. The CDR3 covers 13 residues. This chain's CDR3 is CASRPVDGYSPDF. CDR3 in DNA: TGTGCCAGCAGGCCGGTCGACGGCTACTCCCCGGACTTC.